The clone carrying this TCR beta chain was observed a handful of times. What it binds is not known. Expressed TCRB transcripts were sequenced because the entire RNA isolate underwent reverse transcription. The table came from immunoSEQ multiplex PCR; TCRdb's copy has only in-frame clones and leaves some out. Of roughly 150,000 clones listed, 11% are singletons. This sample stems from a study of beta chain features in type 1 diabetes. General observations from the study: Patients and controls would share equally any PCR tilt toward shorter templates. Sampled from patients, naive, central memory and Treg TCRB repertoires appeared more similar than those sampled from healthy donors. Type 1 diabetes patients had moderately but significantly shorter TCRB CDR3s in all four CD4+ subsets.

Using CD45RO/CCR7/CD25/CD127/CD95/CD27, CD4+ naive, central memory, regulatory and stem cell-like memory cells were sorted. Germline CDR1 and CDR2: GTSNPN and SVGIG (reference sequence). V lost 1 base and J lost 6, with 13 bases in between. This CDR3 spans 13 amino acids. The genes are TRBV30 and TRBJ2-7; D possibly matches TRBD1 or TRBD2 (5 bases each). This TCR was recovered from a young man in good health. Sequenced input: central memory CD4+ T cells from blood. CDR3 sequence: CAWSGQRVGEQYF. For the CDR3, the DNA is TGTGCCTGGAGTGGACAGAGGGTGGGCGAGCAGTACTTC.